The T cell receptor beta chain under discussion was sequenced for a study of blood T cell repertoires in COVID-19. For the study at large: Italy, Spain and the United States were the sources of the convalescent and acute COVID-19 samples. PBMCs, B-cell-depleted T cells, or T cells were the source of the cDNA or gDNA that made up the material.

The germline V gene has CDR1 SGHRS and CDR2 YFSETQ. The CDR3 runs to 14 residues. Trimming took 4 bases from V and 0 from J, leaving 8 bases between them. Per the original data handling: Nucleated cell number was recorded as an estimate derived from reference gene primer amplification. TCRdb's table, derived via immunoSEQ multiplex PCR, lists solely in-frame clones and lacks some. V, J and clone size were drawn from that table, and D and trimming were deduced from the DNA. Of about 97,000 clones in the sample, roughly four fifths were seen once. The gene calls are TRBV5-1 and TRBJ2-4; D is ambiguous. Sequenced material: peripheral blood. The source of this sequence is a man aged 35 to 55 with active or convalescent COVID-19. The CDR3: CASSPNLAKNIQYF. The CDR3, as DNA: TGCGCCAGCAGCCCTAATCTAGCCAAAAACATTCAGTACTTC.